The table lists the clone carrying this TCR beta chain with many counts. The record originates from a study of spatial heterogeneity in lung cancer. Study in general: Alpha-chain sequences were consistently detected in smaller numbers than beta-chain sequences.

This sample's time point: sample taken at primary tumor resection. Tumor, nontumor lung or frozen PBMC supplied whole RNA that was sequenced unsorted. The approximately 77 donors had untreated early-stage non-small cell lung cancer. V was cut by 2 bases and J by 1 base, with 8 bases left in between. This CDR3 comprises 13 residues. Germline-derived CDR1 and CDR2 are GTSNPN and SVGIG (reference sequence). TCR cDNA molecules were tagged individually, and each one carried a unique molecular identifier. From the 5' RACE reads, TCRdb called clonotypes with MiXCR, one entry per CDR3 protein. The repertoire consists of 45,000 to 65,000 distinct CDR3 sequences, with around 6.7% occurring once and the leading ten covering 2.9%.

This chain uses TRBV30 with TRBJ1-1; D remains ambiguous. The TCR originated in a female donor with early-stage non-small cell lung cancer. Sequenced here: PBMCs, sampled at surgery. CDR3 residues: CAWSHQKNTEAFF. The DNA for the CDR3 is TGTGCCTGGAGTCATCAGAAGAACACTGAAGCTTTCTTT. Supplemented by reference TRBV30 and TRBJ1-1, the full variable domain reads SQTIHQWPATLVQPVGSPLSLECTVEGTSNPNLYWYRQAAGRGLQLLFYSVGIGQISSEVPQNLSASRPQDRQFILSSKKLLLSDSGFYLCAWSHQKNTEAFFGQGTRLTVV.